Described below is a single T cell receptor (beta chain) sequence and its context. The sample belongs to a study of blood T cell repertoires in COVID-19. The wider study: Spain, Italy and the United States supplied samples that represented acute and convalescent COVID-19. PBMCs, B-cell-depleted T cells, or T cells provided the cDNA or gDNA that made up the material.

Sequenced by immunoSEQ multiplex PCR; TCRdb stores in-frame clones only, minus some. Here the sample spans some 190,000 clones, 81% being singletons. Trimming took 4 bases from V and 5 from J, leaving 10 bases between them. Germline CDR1 is SGHKS and CDR2 is YYEKEE (reference sequence). The length of the CDR3 is 13 residues. V and J are TRBV5-5 and TRBJ2-1; D may be TRBD1 (5 bases). The TCR sequence derives from a woman aged 40 to 50 with COVID-19, enrolled during active disease. Specimen: peripheral blood. The CDR3, as DNA: TGTGCCAGCAGCCCGGACACGAACAATGAGCAGTTCTTC. This translates into CASSPDTNNEQFF.